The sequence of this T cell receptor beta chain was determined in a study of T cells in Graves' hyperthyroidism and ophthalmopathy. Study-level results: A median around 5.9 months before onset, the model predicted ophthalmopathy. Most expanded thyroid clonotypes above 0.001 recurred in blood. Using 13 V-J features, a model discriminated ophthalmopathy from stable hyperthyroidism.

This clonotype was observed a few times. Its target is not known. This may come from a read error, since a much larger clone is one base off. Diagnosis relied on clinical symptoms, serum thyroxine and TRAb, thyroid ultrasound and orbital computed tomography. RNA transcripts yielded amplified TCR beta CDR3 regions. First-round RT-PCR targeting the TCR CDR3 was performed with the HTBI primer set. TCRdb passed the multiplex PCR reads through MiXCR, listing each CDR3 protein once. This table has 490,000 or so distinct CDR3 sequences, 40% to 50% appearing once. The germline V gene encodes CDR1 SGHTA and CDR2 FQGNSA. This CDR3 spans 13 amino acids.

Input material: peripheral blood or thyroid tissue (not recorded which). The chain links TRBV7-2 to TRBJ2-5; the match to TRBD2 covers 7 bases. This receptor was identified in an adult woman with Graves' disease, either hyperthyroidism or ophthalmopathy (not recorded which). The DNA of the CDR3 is TGTGCCAGCAGTGGGACTGTGCGGGGGACCCAGCACTTC. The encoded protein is CASSGTVRGTQHF.